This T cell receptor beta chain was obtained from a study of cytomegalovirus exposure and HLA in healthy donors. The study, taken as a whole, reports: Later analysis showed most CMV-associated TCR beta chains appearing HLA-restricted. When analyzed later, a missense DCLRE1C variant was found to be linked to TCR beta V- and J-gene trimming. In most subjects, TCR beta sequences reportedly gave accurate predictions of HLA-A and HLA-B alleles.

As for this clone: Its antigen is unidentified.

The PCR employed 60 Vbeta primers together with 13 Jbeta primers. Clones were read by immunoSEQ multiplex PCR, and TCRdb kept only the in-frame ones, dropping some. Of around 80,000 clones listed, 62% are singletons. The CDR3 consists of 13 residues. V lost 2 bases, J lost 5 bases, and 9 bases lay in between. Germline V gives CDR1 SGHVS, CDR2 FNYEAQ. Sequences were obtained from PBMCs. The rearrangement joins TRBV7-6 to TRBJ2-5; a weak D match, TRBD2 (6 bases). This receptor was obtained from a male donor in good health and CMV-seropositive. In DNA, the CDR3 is TGTGCCAGCAGCTTACCCGGGGGTGAGACCCAGTACTTC. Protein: CASSLPGGETQYF.